A selection of T cell receptor beta chains follows, all from one sample in a study of blood T cell repertoires in COVID-19. Using immunoSEQ multiplex PCR, the repertoire was profiled, and TCRdb retains in-frame clones only, with some absent. Altogether 95,000 to 120,000 clones are present, 65% to 85% being singletons, with the ten largest covering around 1.5%. Material: peripheral blood. These receptors all stem from a man aged 45-60 years with acute or convalescent COVID-19. Both conserved end residues are part of each CDR3. Fields, in order: D gene, J gene, clone size, V gene, CDR3 protein, CDR3 DNA. D genes are given only for firm matches. Clone size is not always given. Where it is, it says once, few, many or a class for expanded clones.

D: TRBD1
J: TRBJ1-1
size: -
V: TRBV6-5
CDR3: CASRSRDREAFF
DNA: TGTGCCAGCAGGAGCCGGGACAGAGAAGCTTTCTTT

D: TRBD2
J: TRBJ2-3
size: once
V: TRBV4-1
CDR3: CASSQDKRGATDTQYF
DNA: TGCGCCAGCAGCCAAGACAAGCGGGGGGCCACAGATACGCAGTATTTT

D: -
J: TRBJ2-1
size: -
V: TRBV7-2
CDR3: CASSFASSVNEQFF
DNA: TGTGCCAGCAGCTTTGCGTCTAGCGTCAATGAGCAGTTCTTC

D: TRBD1
J: TRBJ1-1
size: -
V: TRBV6-5
CDR3: CASSRGQGNTEAFF
DNA: TGTGCCAGCAGTCGGGGACAGGGGAACACTGAAGCTTTCTTT

D: TRBD1
J: TRBJ1-3
size: -
V: TRBV24-1
CDR3: CATSEGDRGLTGNTIYF
DNA: TGTGCCACCAGTGAGGGGGACAGGGGGCTCACTGGAAACACCATATATTTT

D: TRBD1
J: TRBJ1-2
size: -
V: TRBV19
CDR3: CASSQGANYGYTF
DNA: TGTGCCAGTAGTCAGGGGGCGAACTATGGCTACACCTTC

D: -
J: TRBJ2-6
size: -
V: TRBV7-9
CDR3: CASSRSSGANVLTF
DNA: TGTGCCAGCAGCCGGTCCTCTGGGGCCAACGTCCTGACTTTC

D: -
J: TRBJ2-3
size: -
V: TRBV5-1
CDR3: CASSTGSGFTDTQYF
DNA: TGCGCCAGCAGCACAGGGTCTGGTTTCACAGATACGCAGTATTTT

D: -
J: TRBJ1-1
size: -
V: TRBV5-4
CDR3: CASSLGGLNTEAFF
DNA: TGTGCCAGCAGCTTGGGGGGGCTGAACACTGAAGCTTTCTTT

D: TRBD1
J: TRBJ2-1
size: -
V: TRBV20-1
CDR3: CSASHRDRGSHEQFF
DNA: TGCAGTGCTAGTCACCGGGACAGGGGTTCCCATGAGCAGTTCTTC

D: TRBD1
J: TRBJ1-4
size: -
V: TRBV28
CDR3: CASRLTGSVEKLFF
DNA: TGTGCCAGCAGGCTGACAGGGTCGGTCGAAAAACTGTTTTTT

D: -
J: TRBJ1-3
size: -
V: TRBV9
CDR3: CASSKTGSRAGNTIYF
DNA: TGTGCCAGCAGCAAAACAGGCTCCCGAGCGGGAAACACCATATATTTT

D: -
J: TRBJ2-7
size: -
V: TRBV6-5
CDR3: CASSFHTAPGEQYF
DNA: TGTGCCAGCAGTTTCCACACCGCGCCGGGAGAGCAGTACTTC

D: -
J: TRBJ1-5
size: -
V: TRBV24-1
CDR3: CATQPDGGSNQPQHF
DNA: TGTGCCACCCAACCTGACGGGGGGAGCAATCAGCCCCAGCATTTT

D: -
J: TRBJ1-5
size: few
V: TRBV6-6
CDR3: CASRGGNNQPQHF
DNA: TGTGCCAGCAGAGGAGGTAACAATCAGCCCCAGCATTTT

D: -
J: TRBJ1-5
size: -
V: TRBV7-2
CDR3: CASSLGGLSNQPQHF
DNA: TGTGCCAGCAGCTTAGGGGGGCTGAGCAATCAGCCCCAGCATTTT

D: TRBD1
J: TRBJ2-1
size: -
V: TRBV6-1
CDR3: CASSEVGQAYNEQFF
DNA: TGTGCCAGCAGTGAAGTCGGACAGGCCTACAATGAGCAGTTCTTC

D: -
J: TRBJ1-1
size: -
V: TRBV29-1
CDR3: CSVEGTARATEAFF
DNA: TGCAGCGTTGAAGGGACAGCCCGGGCCACTGAAGCTTTCTTT

D: TRBD2
J: TRBJ2-2
size: -
V: TRBV7-3
CDR3: CASSPSGGYTGELFF
DNA: TGTGCCAGCAGCCCCAGCGGGGGCTACACCGGGGAGCTGTTTTTT

D: TRBD1
J: TRBJ1-1
size: -
V: TRBV6-5
CDR3: CASSLRDRATEAFF
DNA: TGTGCCAGCAGTCTCCGGGACAGGGCCACTGAAGCTTTCTTT

D: TRBD2
J: TRBJ2-3
size: -
V: TRBV28
CDR3: CASSLPGLAGDTDTQYF
DNA: TGTGCCAGCAGTTTACCCGGACTAGCGGGGGACACAGATACGCAGTATTTT

D: TRBD1
J: TRBJ1-4
size: many
V: TRBV29-1
CDR3: CSVPGQKMEKLFF
DNA: TGCAGCGTCCCGGGACAGAAGATGGAAAAACTGTTTTTT

D: -
J: TRBJ1-5
size: -
V: TRBV28
CDR3: CASSLPRQPQHF
DNA: TGTGCCAGCAGTTTGCCCAGGCAGCCCCAGCATTTT

D: -
J: TRBJ1-2
size: once
V: TRBV5-4
CDR3: CASSLDKAPTGGYTF
DNA: TGTGCCAGCAGCTTGGACAAGGCCCCCACCGGGGGCTACACCTTC

D: TRBD2
J: TRBJ2-7
size: -
V: TRBV11-2
CDR3: CASSGLAGGRLTYEQYF
DNA: TGTGCCAGCAGTGGACTAGCGGGGGGACGCCTTACCTACGAGCAGTACTTC

D: TRBD1
J: TRBJ2-1
size: few
V: TRBV28
CDR3: CASSPSTGVSYNEQFF
DNA: TGTGCCAGCAGTCCTTCGACAGGGGTCTCCTACAATGAGCAGTTCTTC

D: -
J: TRBJ1-5
size: once
V: TRBV5-6
CDR3: CASSSGAHSNQPQHF
DNA: TGTGCCAGCAGTTCAGGGGCTCATAGCAATCAGCCCCAGCATTTT

D: -
J: TRBJ1-5
size: -
V: TRBV12-2
CDR3: CASRSRGTSREDSNQPQHF
DNA: TGTGCAAGTCGCTCACGAGGGACAAGTCGGGAAGATAGCAATCAGCCCCAGCATTTT

D: -
J: TRBJ1-3
size: few
V: TRBV5-4
CDR3: CASSLGQVGSGNTIYF
DNA: TGTGCCAGCAGCTTGGGACAGGTCGGCTCTGGAAACACCATATATTTT

D: -
J: TRBJ2-5
size: once
V: TRBV21-1
CDR3: CASSPATSGGYPETQYF
DNA: TGTGCCAGCAGCCCAGCTACCAGCGGGGGTTACCCGGAGACCCAGTACTTC

D: -
J: TRBJ2-1
size: once
V: TRBV27
CDR3: CASSLFLYNEQFF
DNA: TGTGCCAGCAGTTTATTCTTGTACAATGAGCAGTTCTTC

D: -
J: TRBJ2-5
size: -
V: TRBV19
CDR3: CASSIDRLETQYF
DNA: TGTGCCAGTAGTATTGACAGGCTGGAGACCCAGTACTTC

D: -
J: TRBJ1-6
size: once
V: TRBV28
CDR3: CASSLNRAGREPLHF
DNA: TGTGCCAGCAGTTTGAACAGGGCGGGGCGGGAGCCCCTCCACTTT

D: -
J: TRBJ1-2
size: -
V: TRBV28
CDR3: CASSFSGYGYTF
DNA: TGTGCCAGCAGTTTCTCGGGATATGGCTACACCTTC

D: -
J: TRBJ2-1
size: -
V: TRBV20-1
CDR3: CSASGRRGNEQFF
DNA: TGCAGTGCTAGTGGGCGGAGAGGCAATGAGCAGTTCTTC

D: TRBD1
J: TRBJ1-4
size: few
V: TRBV5-1
CDR3: CASSLNRGGEKLFF
DNA: TGCGCCAGCAGCCTAAACAGGGGTGGGGAAAAACTGTTTTTT

D: -
J: TRBJ1-4
size: -
V: TRBV5-1
CDR3: CASSLTIYSTNEKLFF
DNA: TGCGCCAGCAGCTTAACCATATACTCAACTAATGAAAAACTGTTTTTT

D: -
J: TRBJ2-3
size: -
V: TRBV4-2
CDR3: CASSQDLRVDTQYF
DNA: TGTGCCAGCAGCCAAGATCTTAGAGTAGATACGCAGTATTTT

D: TRBD1
J: TRBJ1-3
size: -
V: TRBV15
CDR3: CATSRDLSTGVNTIYF
DNA: TGTGCCACCAGCAGAGACCTATCGACAGGGGTAAACACCATATATTTT

D: -
J: TRBJ1-6
size: -
V: TRBV30
CDR3: CAWSTGKNSPLHF
DNA: TGTGCCTGGAGCACAGGGAAAAATTCACCCCTCCACTTT

D: -
J: TRBJ2-1
size: -
V: TRBV3-1/TRBV3-2
CDR3: CASSLLGGISYNEQFF
DNA: TGTGCCAGCAGCCTCCTCGGGGGAATTTCCTACAATGAGCAGTTCTTC

D: -
J: TRBJ2-1
size: -
V: TRBV10-1
CDR3: CASSPGAWAEQFF
DNA: TGCGCCAGCAGTCCAGGGGCTTGGGCTGAGCAGTTCTTC

D: TRBD2
J: TRBJ2-2
size: once
V: TRBV9
CDR3: CASSARSGVNTGELFF
DNA: TGTGCCAGCAGCGCCCGTAGCGGGGTTAACACCGGGGAGCTGTTTTTT

D: -
J: TRBJ1-5
size: -
V: TRBV6-5
CDR3: CASSWGTGNQPQHF
DNA: TGTGCCAGCAGCTGGGGCACGGGCAATCAGCCCCAGCATTTT

D: -
J: TRBJ2-2
size: -
V: TRBV5-1
CDR3: CASRAEGAMTGELFF
DNA: TGCGCCAGCAGAGCGGAGGGGGCTATGACCGGGGAGCTGTTTTTT

D: -
J: TRBJ1-2
size: -
V: TRBV5-1
CDR3: CASTLEGGYGYTF
DNA: TGCGCCAGCACCCTCGAGGGGGGGTATGGCTACACCTTC

D: TRBD2
J: TRBJ2-3
size: once
V: TRBV2
CDR3: CASSRLVSGGSTSTDTQYF
DNA: TGTGCCAGCAGCCGCTTAGTTAGCGGGGGGTCAACTAGCACAGATACGCAGTATTTT

D: -
J: TRBJ1-3
size: -
V: TRBV9
CDR3: CASSAGLHSGNTIYF
DNA: TGTGCCAGCAGCGCCGGACTCCACTCTGGAAACACCATATATTTT

D: TRBD1
J: TRBJ2-7
size: -
V: TRBV19
CDR3: CASSFGTGRREQYF
DNA: TGTGCCAGTAGTTTCGGGACAGGGAGGCGCGAGCAGTACTTC

D: -
J: TRBJ1-1
size: -
V: TRBV6-5
CDR3: CASNAGANTEAFF
DNA: TGTGCCAGCAACGCAGGGGCCAACACTGAAGCTTTCTTT

D: -
J: TRBJ1-5
size: -
V: TRBV28
CDR3: CASSFFGIREHQPQHF
DNA: TGTGCCAGCAGTTTTTTTGGGATTCGGGAACATCAGCCCCAGCATTTT

D: TRBD1
J: TRBJ1-5
size: -
V: TRBV27
CDR3: CASSFWEAGTGGQPQHF
DNA: TGTGCCAGCAGTTTTTGGGAAGCCGGGACAGGGGGTCAGCCCCAGCATTTT

D: -
J: TRBJ1-2
size: -
V: TRBV19
CDR3: CASRSGAGAQGYTF
DNA: TGTGCCAGTAGGTCGGGCGCGGGGGCGCAGGGCTACACCTTC